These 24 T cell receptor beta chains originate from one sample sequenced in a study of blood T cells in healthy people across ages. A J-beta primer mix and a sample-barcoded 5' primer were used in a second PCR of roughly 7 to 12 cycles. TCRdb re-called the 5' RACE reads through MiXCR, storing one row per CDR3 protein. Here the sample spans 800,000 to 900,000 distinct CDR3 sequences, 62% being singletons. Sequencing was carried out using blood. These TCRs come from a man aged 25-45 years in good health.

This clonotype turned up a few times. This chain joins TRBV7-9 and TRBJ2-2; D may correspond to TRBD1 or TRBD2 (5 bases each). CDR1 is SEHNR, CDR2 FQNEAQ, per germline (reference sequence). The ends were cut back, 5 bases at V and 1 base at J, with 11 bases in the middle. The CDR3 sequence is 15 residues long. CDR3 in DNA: TGTGCCAGCAGCCCGGGACGGCAGAACACCGGGGAGCTGTTTTTT. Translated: CASSPGRQNTGELFF.

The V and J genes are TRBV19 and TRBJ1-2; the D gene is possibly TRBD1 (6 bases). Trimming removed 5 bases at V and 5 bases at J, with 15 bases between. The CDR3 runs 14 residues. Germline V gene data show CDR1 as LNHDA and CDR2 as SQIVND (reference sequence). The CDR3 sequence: CASSANRANYGYTF. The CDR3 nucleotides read TGTGCCAGTAGTGCCAACAGGGCGAATTATGGCTACACCTTC.

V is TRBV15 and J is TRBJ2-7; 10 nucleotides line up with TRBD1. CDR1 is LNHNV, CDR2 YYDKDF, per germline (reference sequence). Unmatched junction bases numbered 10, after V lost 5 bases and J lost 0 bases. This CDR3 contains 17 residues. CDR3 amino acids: CATSPRDRGQFSYEQYF. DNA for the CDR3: TGTGCCACCAGCCCCCGGGACAGGGGCCAATTCTCCTACGAGCAGTACTTC. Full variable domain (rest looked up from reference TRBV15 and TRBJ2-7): DAMVIQNPRYQVTQFGKPVTLSCSQTLNHNVMYWYQQKSSQAPKLLFHYYDKDFNNEADTPDNFQSRRPNTSFCFLDIRSPGLGDTAMYLCATSPRDRGQFSYEQYFGPGTRLTVT.

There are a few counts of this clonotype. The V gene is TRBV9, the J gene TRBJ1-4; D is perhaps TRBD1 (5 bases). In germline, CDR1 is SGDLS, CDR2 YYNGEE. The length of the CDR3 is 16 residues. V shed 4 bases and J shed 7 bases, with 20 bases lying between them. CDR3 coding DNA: TGTGCCAGCAGCCCATCTGGGGCCTGGGCGGGTGAAAAACTGTTTTTT. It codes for CASSPSGAWAGEKLFF.

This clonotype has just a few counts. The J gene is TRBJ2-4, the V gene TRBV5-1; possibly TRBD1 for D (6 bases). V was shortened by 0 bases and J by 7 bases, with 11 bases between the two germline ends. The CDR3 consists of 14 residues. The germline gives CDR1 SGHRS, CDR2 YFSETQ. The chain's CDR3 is CASSLATGSNIQYF. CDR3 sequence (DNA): TGCGCCAGCAGCTTGGCTACAGGGTCGAACATTCAGTACTTC.

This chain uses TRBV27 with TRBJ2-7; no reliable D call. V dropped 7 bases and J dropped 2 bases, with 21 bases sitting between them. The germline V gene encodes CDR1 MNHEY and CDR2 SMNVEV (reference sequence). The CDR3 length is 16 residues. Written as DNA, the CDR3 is TGTGCCAGCATTCTCGACCGAAAGGATGGGACCTACGAGCAGTACTTC. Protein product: CASILDRKDGTYEQYF.

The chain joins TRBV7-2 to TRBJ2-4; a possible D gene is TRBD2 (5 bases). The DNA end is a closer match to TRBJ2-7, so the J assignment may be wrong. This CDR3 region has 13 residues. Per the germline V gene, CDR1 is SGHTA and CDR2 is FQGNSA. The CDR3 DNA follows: TGTGCCAGCAGCGCCCACCGGGACTACGAGCAGTACTTC. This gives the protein CASSAHRDYEQYF.

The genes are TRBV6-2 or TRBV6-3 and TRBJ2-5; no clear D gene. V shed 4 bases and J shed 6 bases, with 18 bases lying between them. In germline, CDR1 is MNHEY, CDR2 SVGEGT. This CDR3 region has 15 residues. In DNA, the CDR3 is TGTGCCAGCAGTTCCTCCCTAGACCTCGGTCAGACCCAGTACTTC. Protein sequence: CASSSSLDLGQTQYF.

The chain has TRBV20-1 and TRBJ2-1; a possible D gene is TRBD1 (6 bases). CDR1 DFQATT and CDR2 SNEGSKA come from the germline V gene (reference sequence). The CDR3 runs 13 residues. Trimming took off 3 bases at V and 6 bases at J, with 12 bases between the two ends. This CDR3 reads CSASRTDVNEQFF. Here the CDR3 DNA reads TGCAGTGCTAGCCGGACAGATGTCAATGAGCAGTTCTTC.

The CDR3 reads CASSLAPSGGADEQFF. CDR3 DNA: TGTGCCAGCAGCTTGGCCCCAAGCGGGGGGGCCGATGAGCAGTTCTTC. The rearrangement links TRBV5-4 to TRBJ2-1; 10 bases are a match to TRBD2. Germline V gene lookup returns CDR1 SGHNT and CDR2 YYREEE (reference sequence). V shed 0 bases and J 8 bases; nucleotides not matched to a gene: 8. The length of the CDR3 is 16 residues. Filled out from reference TRBV5-4 and TRBJ2-1, the complete variable domain reads ETGVTQSPTHLIKTRGQQVTLRCSSQSGHNTVSWYQQALGQGPQFIFQYYREEENGRGNFPPRFSGLQFPNYSSELNVNALELDDSALYLCASSLAPSGGADEQFFGPGTRLTVL.

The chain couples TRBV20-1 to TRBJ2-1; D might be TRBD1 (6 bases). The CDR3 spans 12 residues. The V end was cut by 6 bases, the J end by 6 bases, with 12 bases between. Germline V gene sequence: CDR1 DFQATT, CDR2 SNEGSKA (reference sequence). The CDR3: CSASGQINEQFF. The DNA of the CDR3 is TGCAGTGCGTCGGGACAAATCAATGAGCAGTTCTTC.

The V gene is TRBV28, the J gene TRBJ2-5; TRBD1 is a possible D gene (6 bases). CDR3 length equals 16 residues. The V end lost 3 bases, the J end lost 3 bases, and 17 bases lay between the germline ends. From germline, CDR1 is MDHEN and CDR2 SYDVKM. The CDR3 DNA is TGTGCCAGCAGTTTCATCAGGGTAGGGGGAAAAGAGACCCAGTACTTC. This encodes CASSFIRVGGKETQYF.

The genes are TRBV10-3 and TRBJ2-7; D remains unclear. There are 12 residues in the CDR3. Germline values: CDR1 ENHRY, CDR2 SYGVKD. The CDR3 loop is CAYAYNYYEQYF. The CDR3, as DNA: TGTGCTTACGCGTACAACTACTACGAGCAGTACTTC.

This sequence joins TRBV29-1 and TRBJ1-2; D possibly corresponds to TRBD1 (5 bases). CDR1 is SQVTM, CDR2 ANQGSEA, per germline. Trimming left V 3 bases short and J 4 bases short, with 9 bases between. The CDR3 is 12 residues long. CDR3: CSVEAQGYGYTF. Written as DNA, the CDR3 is TGCAGCGTTGAGGCTCAGGGCTATGGCTACACCTTC.

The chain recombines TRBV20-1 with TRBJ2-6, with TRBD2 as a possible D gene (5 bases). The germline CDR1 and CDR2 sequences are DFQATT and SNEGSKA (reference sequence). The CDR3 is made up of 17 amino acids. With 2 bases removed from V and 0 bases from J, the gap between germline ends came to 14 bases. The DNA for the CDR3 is TGCAGTGCTAGAAGGGCGGGCTTCCTCTCTGGGGCCAACGTCCTGACTTTC. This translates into CSARRAGFLSGANVLTF.

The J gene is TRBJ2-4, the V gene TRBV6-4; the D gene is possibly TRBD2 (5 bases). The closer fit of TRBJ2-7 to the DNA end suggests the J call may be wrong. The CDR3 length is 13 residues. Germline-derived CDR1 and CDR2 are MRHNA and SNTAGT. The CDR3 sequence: CASSVREGYEQYF. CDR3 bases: TGTGCCAGCAGCGTCAGAGAGGGCTACGAGCAGTACTTC.

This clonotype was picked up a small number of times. The CDR3 nucleotides are TGCAGTGCTACAAGGGCCGGGACTAGCGGCACCTCCTACAATGAGCAGTTCTTC. Amino acid sequence: CSATRAGTSGTSYNEQFF. The chain links TRBV20-1 to TRBJ2-1, with 11 bases matching TRBD2. V lost 4 bases, J lost 0 bases, and 11 bases stayed unmatched. CDR1 DFQATT and CDR2 SNEGSKA come from the germline V gene (reference sequence). The CDR3 is made up of 18 amino acids.

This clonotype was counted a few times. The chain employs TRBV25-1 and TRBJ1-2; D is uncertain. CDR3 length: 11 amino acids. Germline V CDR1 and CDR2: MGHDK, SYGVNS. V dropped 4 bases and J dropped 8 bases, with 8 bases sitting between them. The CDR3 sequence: CASSGTGGYTF. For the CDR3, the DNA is TGTGCCAGCAGTGGGACCGGAGGCTACACCTTC.

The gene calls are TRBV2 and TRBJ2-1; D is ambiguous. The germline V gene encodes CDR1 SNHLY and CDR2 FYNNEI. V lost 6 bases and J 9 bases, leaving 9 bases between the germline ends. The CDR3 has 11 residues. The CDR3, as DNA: TGTGCCAGCAGCCTAAACTTTGAGCAGTTCTTC. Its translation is CASSLNFEQFF.

CDR3 bases: TGTGCCAGCAGTTACTCGAGCGGCAGGGGAAATTCACCCCTCCACTTT. It is translated as CASSYSSGRGNSPLHF. The chain links TRBV6-2 or TRBV6-3 to TRBJ1-6; D might be TRBD1 (6 bases). The CDR3 consists of 16 residues. The germline CDR1 and CDR2 sequences are MNHEY and SVGEGT. V dropped 0 bases and J dropped 7 bases, with 13 bases sitting between them.

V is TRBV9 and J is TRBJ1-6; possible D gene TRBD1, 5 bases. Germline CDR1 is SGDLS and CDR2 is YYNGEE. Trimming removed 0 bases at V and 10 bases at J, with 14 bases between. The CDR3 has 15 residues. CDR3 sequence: CASSVGRGSRSPLHF. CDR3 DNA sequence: TGTGCCAGCAGCGTAGGTCGGGGGAGTCGCTCACCCCTCCACTTT.

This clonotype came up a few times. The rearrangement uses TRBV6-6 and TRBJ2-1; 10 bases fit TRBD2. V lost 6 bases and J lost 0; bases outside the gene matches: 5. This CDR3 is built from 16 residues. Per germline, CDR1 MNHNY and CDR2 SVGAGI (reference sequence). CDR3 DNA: TGTGCCAGCAGGGGGACTAGCGTGGGCTCCTACAATGAGCAGTTCTTC. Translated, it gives CASRGTSVGSYNEQFF.

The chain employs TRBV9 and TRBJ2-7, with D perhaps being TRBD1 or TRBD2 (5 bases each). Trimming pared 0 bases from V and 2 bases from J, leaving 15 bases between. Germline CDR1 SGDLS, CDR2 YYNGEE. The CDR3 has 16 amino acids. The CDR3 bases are TGTGCCAGCAGCGTAGGGGGACGGGGATTACCCTACGAGCAGTACTTC. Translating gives CASSVGGRGLPYEQYF.

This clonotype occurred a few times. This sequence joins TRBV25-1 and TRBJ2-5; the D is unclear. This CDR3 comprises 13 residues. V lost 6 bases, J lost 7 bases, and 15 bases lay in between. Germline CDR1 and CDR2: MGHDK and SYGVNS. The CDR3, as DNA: TGTGCCAGCAGAGCCTACGGCCCCGGGACCCAGTACTTC. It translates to CASRAYGPGTQYF. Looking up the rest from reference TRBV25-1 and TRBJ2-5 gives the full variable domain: EADIYQTPRYLVIGTGKKITLECSQTMGHDKMYWYQQDPGMELHLIHYSYGVNSTEKGDLSSESTVSRIRTEHFPLTLESARPSHTSQYLCASRAYGPGTQYFGPGTRLLVL.